Presented here are 27 T cell receptor beta chains from one specimen sequenced in a study. Only in-frame clones appear in the TCRdb table, and some are missing; sequencing was by immunoSEQ multiplex PCR. The sample contains tens of thousands of clones, roughly 93% of which appear only once. The specimen sequenced was PBMCs. These receptors originate from a man aged 35 to 55 with rheumatoid arthritis.

The rearrangement links TRBV28 to TRBJ1-5; TRBD1 is a possible D gene (5 bases). Germline CDR1 is MDHEN and CDR2 is SYDVKM. V lost 6 bases, J lost 0 bases, and 15 bases lay in between. The length of the CDR3 is 16 residues. CDR3: CASSFRGTHSNQPQHF. In DNA form, the CDR3 reads TGTGCCAGCAGCTTTAGGGGTACCCATAGCAATCAGCCCCAGCATTTT.

This chain connects TRBV7-9 to TRBJ2-1; TRBD1 agrees at 7 bases. The junction had 1 base not matched to a gene; V was cut back by 1 base and J by 4 bases. The germline CDR1 and CDR2 sequences are SEHNR and FQNEAQ (reference sequence). There are 14 residues in the CDR3. CDR3: CASSLEGQYNEQFF. The CDR3 DNA follows: TGTGCCAGCAGCTTAGAGGGACAGTACAATGAGCAGTTCTTC.

Only a few counts were recorded for this clone. This rearrangement joins TRBV19 to TRBJ1-2; D is undetermined. Trimming stripped 7 bases from V and 6 bases from J, with 15 bases between. CDR3 length equals 13 residues. Germline V lookup: CDR1 LNHDA, CDR2 SQIVND (reference sequence). Here the CDR3 DNA reads TGTGCCAGTACGCGATTGGACGGAGATGGCTACACCTTC. This sequence encodes CASTRLDGDGYTF.

This clone was observed a handful of times. The rearrangement uses TRBV30 and TRBJ1-5, with 8 bases matching TRBD1. V shed 0 bases and J 7 bases; nucleotides not matched to a gene: 2. Germline V gene data show CDR1 as GTSNPN and CDR2 as SVGIG (reference sequence). The CDR3 contains 13 residues. CDR3: CAWSVRDRQPQHF. The CDR3 nucleotides are TGTGCCTGGAGTGTGAGGGACAGGCAGCCCCAGCATTTT.

This sequence joins TRBV5-8 and TRBJ2-2; 7 bases are shared with TRBD1. The V gene's germline CDR1 is SGHTS and CDR2 YDEGEE. V shed 1 base, J shed 1 base, and the junction held 7 bases outside the gene matches. This CDR3 is built from 17 residues. The CDR3 protein is CASSLWIGDRNTGELFF. The CDR3 coding sequence is TGTGCCAGCAGCTTGTGGATTGGGGACAGGAACACCGGGGAGCTGTTTTTT.

The J gene is TRBJ2-3, the V gene TRBV24-1; a weak D match, TRBD1 (6 bases). Trimming removed 1 base at V and 0 bases at J, with 10 bases between. Germline lookup yields CDR1 KGHDR and CDR2 SFDVKD. The CDR3 totals 16 residues. The CDR3 region is CATSDFQGLSTDTQYF. The CDR3, as DNA: TGTGCCACCAGTGATTTTCAGGGGTTGAGCACAGATACGCAGTATTTT.

This clone has a handful of counts. The chain uses TRBV4-1 and TRBJ1-4; TRBD1 matches at 7 bases. Germline values: CDR1 MGHRA, CDR2 YSYEKL. V was pared by 3 bases and J by 7 bases, with 11 bases of the junction left unmatched. The CDR3 has 16 residues. CDR3 bases: TGCGCCAGCAGCCATCCTATACAGGGGCAGCTTGAAAAACTGTTTTTT. This codes for CASSHPIQGQLEKLFF.

This clone has a handful of counts. CDR3 protein: CASSFTGNLLGSPLHF. The CDR3 nucleotides read TGTGCCAGCAGTTTCACAGGGAACCTGCTCGGTTCACCCCTCCACTTT. The chain links TRBV27 to TRBJ1-6; a possible D gene is TRBD1 (6 bases). Looked up from germline, CDR1 is MNHEY and CDR2 is SMNVEV (reference sequence). V dropped 3 bases and J dropped 9 bases, with 18 bases sitting between them. This CDR3 is built from 16 residues.

The chain carries TRBV15 and TRBJ1-1; D may be TRBD1 (5 bases). Germline CDR1 and CDR2: LNHNV and YYDKDF (reference sequence). CDR3 length equals 17 residues. V was trimmed by 1 base and J by 1 base, leaving 16 bases between them. The CDR3 nucleotides read TGTGCCACCAGCAGAGCCCACGCCGGGGACCCGAACACTGAAGCTTTCTTT. Its translation: CATSRAHAGDPNTEAFF.

The J gene is TRBJ1-3, the V gene TRBV7-9; D call uncertain. Germline V gene lookup returns CDR1 SEHNR and CDR2 FQNEAQ (reference sequence). V dropped 5 bases and J dropped 0 bases, with 8 bases sitting between them. This CDR3 is 14 amino acids long. The CDR3, as DNA: TGTGCCAGCAGCCGAGGGTTCTCTGGAAACACCATATATTTT. Its protein is CASSRGFSGNTIYF.

This clone was detected once. This chain uses TRBV29-1 with TRBJ1-2; TRBD1 matches at 9 bases. J lost 7 bases, V lost 4 bases, and 7 bases had no gene match. The CDR3 spans 13 residues. The V gene's germline CDR1 is SQVTM and CDR2 ANQGSEA. CDR3 bases: TGCAGCGTTGTGGAAGGACAGGGGACTGGCTACACCTTC. Protein sequence: CSVVEGQGTGYTF.

As for this clone: One end of the junction is discordant with germline, which a read error may explain. The chain has TRBV19 and TRBJ2-7; D may be TRBD1 (6 bases). This CDR3 contains 11 residues. The germline gives CDR1 LNHDA, CDR2 SQIVND (reference sequence). The chain's CDR3 is CASGPGQPHVF. The DNA for the CDR3 is TGTGCCAGTGGACCGGGACAACCTCACGTCTTC.

The rearrangement links TRBV29-1 to TRBJ2-2; TRBD2 agrees at 9 bases. Per germline, CDR1 SQVTM and CDR2 ANQGSEA. The V gene end was trimmed by 5 bases and the J gene end by 3 bases; junction bases not matched to a gene: 4. The CDR3 runs to 14 residues. The CDR3 loop reads CSVSGTSHTGELFF. The CDR3, as DNA: TGCAGCGTTTCCGGGACTAGCCACACCGGGGAGCTGTTTTTT.

The chain couples TRBV18 to TRBJ2-7, with 8 nucleotides matching TRBD2. V dropped 3 bases and J dropped 3; count of bases not matched to a gene: 4. Looked up from germline, CDR1 is KGHSH and CDR2 is LQKENI. The CDR3 has 14 amino acids. CDR3 bases: TGTGCCAGCTCACCTTCGGGGGGGAACTACGAGCAGTACTTC. Residues: CASSPSGGNYEQYF.

The chain has TRBV5-4 and TRBJ2-5; 8 nucleotides line up with TRBD1. The CDR3 extends over 14 amino acids. Germline V gene lookup returns CDR1 SGHNT and CDR2 YYREEE (reference sequence). V gave up 5 bases and J gave up 6 bases; unmatched junction bases: 9. The CDR3 reads CASRESGGRKTQYF. The DNA for the CDR3 is TGTGCCAGCAGGGAGTCAGGGGGCAGGAAGACCCAGTACTTC. The whole variable domain, filled in from reference TRBV5-4 and TRBJ2-5, reads ETGVTQSPTHLIKTRGQQVTLRCSSQSGHNTVSWYQQALGQGPQFIFQYYREEENGRGNFPPRFSGLQFPNYSSELNVNALELDDSALYLCASRESGGRKTQYFGPGTRLLVL.

The chain couples TRBV24-1 to TRBJ2-3; possible D gene TRBD1, 6 bases. Trimming removed 4 bases at V and 2 bases at J, with 12 bases between. Germline-derived CDR1 and CDR2 are KGHDR and SFDVKD. The CDR3 sequence is 15 residues long. The CDR3 region is CATSDPGQATDTQYF. For the CDR3, the DNA is TGTGCCACCAGTGACCCGGGACAAGCCACAGATACGCAGTATTTT.

The rearrangement links TRBV9 to TRBJ2-1, with D possibly matching TRBD2 (6 bases). The CDR3 runs to 14 residues. V gave up 3 bases and J gave up 8 bases, with 15 bases separating them. The germline CDR1 and CDR2 sequences are SGDLS and YYNGEE. The CDR3 protein is CASSGRDSWDEQFF. In DNA form, the CDR3 reads TGTGCCAGCAGCGGCCGGGACTCCTGGGATGAGCAGTTCTTC. Based on the CDR3 plus reference TRBV9 and TRBJ2-1, the full variable domain is DSGVTQTPKHLITATGQRVTLRCSPRSGDLSVYWYQQSLDQGLQFLIQYYNGEERAKGNILERFSAQQFPDLHSELNLSSLELGDSALYFCASSGRDSWDEQFFGPGTRLTVL.

This chain links TRBV6-2 or TRBV6-3 with TRBJ2-6; weak D call: TRBD2 (6 bases). The CDR3 length is 18 residues. The V gene lost 2 bases and the J gene lost 0 bases, with 14 bases spanning the gap. Germline assignment: CDR1 MNHEY and CDR2 SVGEGT. The CDR3 loop reads CASSYPGVRDSGANVLTF. The CDR3, as DNA: TGTGCCAGCAGTTACCCGGGGGTACGGGACTCTGGGGCCAACGTCCTGACTTTC.

The V and J genes are TRBV3-1 (or the pseudogene TRBV3-2) and TRBJ1-5, with D hard to call. V was shortened by 3 bases and J by 11 bases, with 14 bases between the two germline ends. The CDR3 loop spans 13 amino acids. Germline CDR1 reads LGHDT; CDR2 reads YNNKEL (reference sequence). The CDR3 sequence: CASSHGPVGAQHF. CDR3 bases: TGTGCCAGCAGCCACGGACCTGTAGGAGCCCAGCATTTT.

This rearrangement joins TRBV7-3 to TRBJ2-1, with D possibly TRBD2 on 5 matching bases. CDR3 length equals 14 residues. The ends were cut back, 2 bases at V and 9 bases at J, with 14 bases in the middle. Germline CDR1 SGHTA, CDR2 FQGTGA. CDR3 sequence (DNA): TGTGCCAGCAGCTTACAAGCGGAATTCGGTGAGCAGTTCTTC. It is translated as CASSLQAEFGEQFF.

The rearrangement links TRBV14 to TRBJ2-3; 9 bases agree with TRBD2. The J segment lost 4 bases and the V segment lost 0 bases, leaving 11 bases of the junction unmatched. The CDR3 covers 18 residues. The germline V gene has CDR1 SGHDN and CDR2 FVKESK. The CDR3 reads CASSQDPPLAGSPDTQYF. The CDR3, as DNA: TGTGCCAGCAGCCAAGACCCGCCTCTAGCGGGGAGTCCAGATACGCAGTATTTT.

The gene calls are TRBV19 and TRBJ1-1; D is undetermined. Deletions cut 0 bases from V and 0 bases from J, with 8 bases between. The CDR3 sequence is 15 residues long. Germline-derived CDR1 and CDR2 are LNHDA and SQIVND (reference sequence). Here the CDR3 reads CASSIEAELNTEAFF. In DNA, the CDR3 is TGTGCCAGTAGTATAGAGGCCGAATTGAACACTGAAGCTTTCTTT.

The chain has TRBV30 and TRBJ1-5; D possibly corresponds to TRBD1 (6 bases). The CDR3 runs to 14 residues. Trimming shortened V by 5 bases and J by 3 bases, and 14 bases separated the two germline ends. CDR1 GTSNPN and CDR2 SVGIG come from the germline V gene (reference sequence). CDR3 in amino acids: CAWSRGFNNQPQHF. As DNA, the CDR3 is TGTGCCTGGTCTAGGGGGTTTAACAATCAGCCCCAGCATTTT.

V and J are TRBV5-1 and TRBJ1-6; D uncertain. Trimming left V 6 bases short and J 7 bases short, with 14 bases between. Germline CDR1 and CDR2: SGHRS and YFSETQ. The CDR3 has 14 amino acids. The CDR3 coding sequence is TGCGCCAGCATGTCGACGGGGAGGAATTCACCCCTCCACTTT. Protein product: CASMSTGRNSPLHF.

This chain links TRBV3-1 (or the pseudogene TRBV3-2) with TRBJ1-1; the match to TRBD1 covers 7 bases. Germline V gene data show CDR1 as LGHDT and CDR2 as YNNKEL (reference sequence). The CDR3 sequence is 16 residues long. Losses at the gene ends were 3 bases for V and 0 bases for J; bases not matched to a gene: 7. Here the CDR3 reads CASSHQTGRMNTEAFF. The CDR3 DNA reads TGTGCCAGCAGCCACCAGACAGGGAGAATGAACACTGAAGCTTTCTTT.

This chain joins TRBV6-6 and TRBJ1-1; D might be TRBD1 (5 bases). The ends were cut back, 4 bases at V and 4 bases at J, with 16 bases in the middle. Germline-derived CDR1 and CDR2 are MNHNY and SVGAGI (reference sequence). The CDR3 loop spans 15 amino acids. Here the CDR3 reads CASSSTRTGGTEAFF. CDR3 sequence (DNA): TGTGCCAGCAGTTCGACTCGGACCGGGGGCACTGAAGCTTTCTTT.

This chain connects TRBV18 to TRBJ2-5; unclear D gene. V was clipped by 8 bases and J by 5 bases, with 12 bases between them. From germline, CDR1 is KGHSH and CDR2 LQKENI. The CDR3 runs 12 residues. CDR3 region: CASRPSGETQYF. CDR3 in DNA: TGTGCCAGCCGACCCTCCGGGGAGACCCAGTACTTC.